This section outlines one TCR beta chain sequence together with its context. Antigen specificity is unknown. Profiling relied on immunoSEQ multiplex PCR, and the TCRdb table lists in-frame clones only, not all of them. The table lists roughly 100,000 clones, less than 90% of them singletons. These data come from a study of graft-versus-host responses after intestinal transplantation. The germline V gene encodes CDR1 MDHEN and CDR2 SYDVKM. This CDR3 comprises 16 residues. V lost 3 bases, J lost 4 bases, and 18 bases lay in between. The TCR comes from a human donor who received an intestinal transplant. The specimen comprised unstimulated CD4+ T cells sorted from spleen or lymph node cells, sampled before intestinal transplant. The chain uses TRBV28 and TRBJ1-1, with D possibly matching TRBD1 (6 bases). CDR3 protein: CASSFEGRGRSTEAFF. DNA of the CDR3: TGTGCCAGCAGTTTTGAAGGCCGGGGGCGGAGCACTGAAGCTTTCTTT.